The 7 T cell receptor beta chains presented below share a single source sample, sequenced in a study of blood T cell repertoires in COVID-19. This table comes from immunoSEQ multiplex PCR, and its TCRdb copy is limited to in-frame clones, with some not included. This table holds 150,000 to 200,000 clones, about 87% found once. Input material: peripheral blood. These receptors came from a woman between 50 and 59 years old with acute or convalescent COVID-19.

The chain is built from TRBV3-1 (or the pseudogene TRBV3-2) and TRBJ2-5; 9 bases map to TRBD1. Germline V gene data show CDR1 as LGHDT and CDR2 as YNNKEL (reference sequence). The J segment lost 0 bases and the V segment lost 2 bases, leaving 7 bases of the junction unmatched. The length of the CDR3 is 17 residues. This chain's CDR3 is CASSQQRTGDYQETQYF. The DNA of the CDR3 is TGTGCCAGCAGCCAACAGAGGACAGGGGATTACCAAGAGACCCAGTACTTC.

The chain has TRBV21-1 and TRBJ2-6; the table's D call, TRBD1, was not checked against the DNA. TRBV21-1 constitutes a pseudogene. CDR3 length: 13 amino acids. CDR3 loop: CASSYTGANVLTF. The CDR3 nucleotides read TGTGCCAGCAGCTATACAGGGGCCAACGTCCTGACTTTC.

The chain carries TRBV7-9 and TRBJ2-7; no clear D. Germline CDR1 SEHNR, CDR2 FQNEAQ (reference sequence). V dropped 5 bases and J dropped 1 base, with 12 bases sitting between them. The CDR3 contains 14 residues. As DNA, the CDR3 is TGTGCCAGCAGCCCCCTCCAGGATTCCTACGAGCAGTACTTC. It translates to CASSPLQDSYEQYF.

V and J are TRBV5-3 and TRBJ2-1, with 10 bases identical to TRBD2. TRBV5-3 is designated an ORF whose function remains uncertain. The CDR3 has 18 residues. V shed 3 bases and J 0 bases; nucleotides not matched to a gene: 9. CDR3 bases: TGTGCCAGAAGCTGGCCTAGCGGGGGACCAGGCTCCTACAATGAGCAGTTCTTC. Residues: CARSWPSGGPGSYNEQFF.

This clone was observed a handful of times. V is TRBV7-9 and J is TRBJ1-1; no reliable D call. V dropped 5 bases and J dropped 6 bases, with 16 bases sitting between them. CDR3 length: 14 residues. Germline V gives CDR1 SEHNR, CDR2 FQNEAQ (reference sequence). The CDR3, as DNA: TGTGCCAGCAGCCGAGTGGCGGTTCTCGCTGAAGCTTTCTTT. Its protein is CASSRVAVLAEAFF.

The V call is TRBV11-2, the J call TRBJ2-2, with 11 bases aligning to TRBD2. The trim removed 5 bases at V and 2 bases at J, leaving 13 bases unmatched. Germline-derived CDR1 and CDR2 are SGHAT and FQNNGV. The CDR3 is made up of 19 amino acids. CDR3: CASSKTGVLAGANTGELFF. CDR3 in DNA: TGTGCCAGCAGCAAGACAGGGGTACTAGCGGGAGCCAACACCGGGGAGCTGTTTTTT.

The chain employs TRBV11-3 and TRBJ2-2; 10 bases match TRBD1. The CDR3 loop spans 15 amino acids. Germline values: CDR1 SGHNT, CDR2 YENEEA. V was pared by 4 bases and J by 3 bases, with 2 bases of the junction left unmatched. In DNA form, the CDR3 reads TGTGCCAGCAGCTCGACAGGGGGCCACACCGGGGAGCTGTTTTTT. Translated, it gives CASSSTGGHTGELFF.